Shown below are 25 T cell receptor beta chains from a single sample sequenced in a study of regulatory T cells in long-lasting Graves disease. Researchers made TCR beta libraries by using iRepertoire HTBI primers and running Arm-PCR on CDR3 regions. TCRdb reanalysed the multiplex PCR reads using MiXCR and keeps one entry per CDR3 protein. The sample holds fewer than 450,000 distinct CDR3 sequences, 23% seen once. As to time point: persistent/refractory GD, antithyroid drugs over 5 years with positive TRAb. There was RNA extracted from PBMCs, and the TCR library was made from it. The sample was peripheral blood mononuclear cells (PBMCs), taken when the disease was refractory, from a patient treated with antithyroid drugs. These receptors all stem from a female donor with Graves disease.

There are many counts of this clonotype. The J gene is TRBJ2-2, the V gene TRBV5-1; D possibly corresponds to TRBD1 (5 bases). Trimming pared 4 bases from V and 6 bases from J, leaving 13 bases between. CDR1 is SGHRS and CDR2 is YFSETQ in the germline V gene. The CDR3 length is 14 residues. In DNA, the CDR3 is TGCGCCAGCAGCCCCATCCAGGGTGCCGGGGAGCTGTTTTTT. It translates to CASSPIQGAGELFF.

This clonotype has a handful of counts. The rearrangement joins TRBV3-1 to TRBJ1-2; a possible D gene is TRBD1 (5 bases). The germline V gene encodes CDR1 LGHDT and CDR2 YNNKEL (reference sequence). V lost 0 bases, J lost 3 bases, and 11 bases lay in between. The CDR3 extends over 15 amino acids. The CDR3 bases are TGTGCCAGCAGCCAAGAGGGGGGGTTTTACTATGGCTACACCTTC. It encodes CASSQEGGFYYGYTF. The full variable domain, completed using reference TRBV3-1 and TRBJ1-2, is DTAVSQTPKYLVTQMGNDKSIKCEQNLGHDTMYWYKQDSKKFLKIMFSYNNKELIINETVPNRFSPKSPDKAHLNLHINSLELGDSAVYFCASSQEGGFYYGYTFGSGTRLTVV.

This clonotype was seen only a few times. Given a much more abundant clone one base away, this may be a read error. Lacking the conserved final phenylalanine or tryptophan, this CDR3 likely reflects a read error. The V gene is TRBV6-2 or TRBV6-3, the J gene TRBJ1-1; unclear D gene. From germline, CDR1 is MNHEY and CDR2 SVGEGT. Deletions cut 0 bases from V and 6 bases from J, with 8 bases between. This CDR3 contains 13 residues. CDR3 sequence reads: CASSYSPFAEAFL. CDR3 in DNA: TGTGCCAGCAGTTACTCCCCTTTCGCTGAAGCTTTCCTT.

This sequence joins TRBV20-1 and TRBJ2-2; D is undetermined. V lost 2 bases and J 2 bases, leaving 0 bases between the germline ends. The length of the CDR3 is 11 residues. Germline values: CDR1 DFQATT, CDR2 SNEGSKA (reference sequence). DNA for the CDR3: TGCAGTGCTAGAAACACCGGGGAGCTGTTTTTT. Its protein is CSARNTGELFF.

There are many counts of this clonotype. This chain uses TRBV28 with TRBJ1-2; 8 bases agree with TRBD1. V lost 5 bases, J lost 8 bases, and 13 bases stayed unmatched. Germline CDR1 reads MDHEN; CDR2 reads SYDVKM. The CDR3 is 15 residues long. The CDR3 sequence is CASSIQGQGAGGYTF. DNA for the CDR3: TGTGCCAGCAGTATTCAAGGGCAGGGGGCCGGCGGCTACACCTTC.

CDR3 residues: CASSQGLTGLPYNEQFF. CDR3 DNA sequence: TGTGCCAGCAGCCAAGGCTTAACGGGATTGCCCTACAATGAGCAGTTCTTC. The V call is TRBV14, the J call TRBJ2-1, with D possibly being TRBD2 (5 bases). The germline V gene encodes CDR1 SGHDN and CDR2 FVKESK. V lost 1 base to trimming and J lost 2 bases, with 15 bases between them. The CDR3 consists of 17 residues.

This clonotype was counted at least ten times. The DNA for the CDR3 is TGTGCCAGCAGGACCTCTTTCGGCTACACCTTC. Amino acids: CASRTSFGYTF. The chain carries TRBV28 and TRBJ1-2; D remains ambiguous. CDR1 and CDR2 from the germline V gene are MDHEN and SYDVKM. V lost 6 bases, J lost 8 bases, and 10 bases lay in between. CDR3 size: 11 residues.

The chain recombines TRBV6-5 with TRBJ2-7; D call uncertain. The CDR3 covers 15 residues. The V end was cut by 0 bases, the J end by 0 bases, with 9 bases between. Per the germline V gene, CDR1 is MNHEY and CDR2 is SVGAGI. This CDR3 reads CASSYSKASSYEQYF. The CDR3 DNA reads as TGTGCCAGCAGTTACTCGAAAGCGTCCTCCTACGAGCAGTACTTC.

In this sample, this clonotype turned up many times. This chain joins TRBV27 and TRBJ2-7; 10 positions match TRBD1. The trim removed 5 bases at V and 0 bases at J, leaving 16 bases unmatched. The CDR3 sequence is 19 residues long. The germline CDR1 and CDR2 sequences are MNHEY and SMNVEV (reference sequence). CDR3 residues: CASSPRRGQGRQSSYEQYF. The CDR3 nucleotides read TGTGCCAGCAGTCCGCGGAGGGGACAGGGGCGCCAAAGCTCCTACGAGCAGTACTTC.

This clonotype was seen a handful of times. The chain recombines TRBV5-1 with TRBJ1-2, with D perhaps matching TRBD1 (5 bases). The germline gives CDR1 SGHRS, CDR2 YFSETQ. The V and J ends lost 4 bases and 2 bases respectively, with 12 bases between them. The CDR3 runs 14 residues. The CDR3 nucleotides are TGCGCCAGCAGCGGGACTCAAACCAACTATGGCTACACCTTC. Its translation: CASSGTQTNYGYTF. Full variable domain (remainder filled in from reference TRBV5-1 and TRBJ1-2): KAGVTQTPRYLIKTRGQQVTLSCSPISGHRSVSWYQQTPGQGLQFLFEYFSETQRNKGNFPGRFSGRQFSNSRSEMNVSTLELGDSALYLCASSGTQTNYGYTFGSGTRLTVV.

This clonotype was counted ten times or more. The rearrangement joins TRBV6-1 to TRBJ2-7; tentatively, D is TRBD1 (6 bases). Trimming took 5 bases from V and 3 from J, leaving 11 bases between them. This CDR3 spans 13 amino acids. The germline V gene has CDR1 MNHNS and CDR2 SASEGT. The CDR3 protein is CASSPGHIYEQYF. CDR3 nucleotides: TGTGCCAGCAGTCCGGGACACATCTACGAGCAGTACTTC.

V usage is TRBV28 and J usage is TRBJ1-2; D may be TRBD1 (5 bases). The length of the CDR3 is 14 residues. CDR1 MDHEN and CDR2 SYDVKM come from the germline V gene. With 4 bases removed from V and 4 bases from J, the gap between germline ends came to 13 bases. DNA of the CDR3: TGTGCCAGCAGTTACCGGGGGGGGGTCTATGGCTACACCTTC. The encoded protein is CASSYRGGVYGYTF.

This clonotype was seen more than once but under ten times. This rearrangement joins TRBV12-3 or TRBV12-4 to TRBJ1-1; TRBD1 matches at 10 bases. After removal of 6 bases from V and 5 bases from J, the junction contained 6 bases not matched to a gene. This CDR3 is built from 14 residues. This CDR3 is CASRPGQGWTEAFF. In nucleotides, the CDR3 is TGTGCCAGCAGACCGGGACAGGGGTGGACTGAAGCTTTCTTT.

V gene TRBV7-6 combines with J gene TRBJ2-1; D not certain. Germline CDR1 reads SGHVS; CDR2 reads FNYEAQ. This CDR3 has 16 residues. Trimming took off 0 bases at V and 4 bases at J, with 13 bases between the two ends. The CDR3 DNA reads TGTGCCAGCAGCTTAGCGGGAACGTCCTTTTACAATGAGCAGTTCTTC. It translates to CASSLAGTSFYNEQFF.

This clonotype was counted only a few times. The V gene is TRBV12-3 or TRBV12-4, the J gene TRBJ1-5; D may be TRBD1 (5 bases). Trimming took off 8 bases at V and 2 bases at J, with 13 bases between the two ends. The CDR3 extends over 14 amino acids. CDR3 region: CASLRGGGNQPQHF. The CDR3 nucleotides read TGTGCCAGCTTGCGGGGGGGTGGCAATCAGCCCCAGCATTTT.

This clonotype was counted ten times or more. This chain links TRBV2 with TRBJ2-5; 9 bases line up with TRBD2. Trimming took 2 bases from V and 5 from J; bases not matched to a gene: 9. Germline V lookup: CDR1 SNHLY, CDR2 FYNNEI. This CDR3 contains 16 residues. Here the CDR3 reads CASSEIGSGSGETQYF. In nucleotides, the CDR3 is TGTGCCAGCAGTGAAATAGGTAGCGGGAGTGGTGAGACCCAGTACTTC. Together with reference TRBV2 and TRBJ2-5, the CDR3 gives the full variable domain: EPEVTQTPSHQVTQMGQEVILRCVPISNHLYFYWYRQILGQKVEFLVSFYNNEISEKSEIFDDQFSVERPDGSNFTLKIRSTKLEDSAMYFCASSEIGSGSGETQYFGPGTRLLVL.

The chain couples TRBV5-1 to TRBJ2-2; D is perhaps TRBD2 (6 bases). Germline V lookup: CDR1 SGHRS, CDR2 YFSETQ. V gave up 1 base and J gave up 4 bases, with 11 bases separating them. The CDR3 extends over 15 amino acids. The CDR3 reads CASSLLEGTTGELFF. Here the CDR3 DNA reads TGCGCCAGCAGCTTGTTGGAGGGGACCACCGGGGAGCTGTTTTTT.

This clonotype was seen repeatedly, ten times or more. The chain couples TRBV7-8 to TRBJ1-5; D is possibly TRBD1 (6 bases). The CDR3 is 16 residues long. The germline V gene has CDR1 SGHVS and CDR2 FQNEAQ. Trimming took off 4 bases at V and 2 bases at J, with 15 bases between the two ends. The CDR3 here is CASSSLQGRGNQPQHF. The CDR3 DNA is TGTGCCAGCAGCTCCCTACAGGGTCGGGGCAATCAGCCCCAGCATTTT.

This clonotype was counted many times. The V gene is TRBV2, the J gene TRBJ1-4, with a tentative D call TRBD1 (5 bases). Trimming removed 6 bases at V and 7 bases at J, with 18 bases between. Germline CDR1 is SNHLY and CDR2 is FYNNEI. The CDR3 has 15 amino acids. The DNA for the CDR3 is TGTGCCAGCAGCGGGGGGTCGGGGTTACGTGAAAAACTGTTTTTT. Its protein product is CASSGGSGLREKLFF.

This clonotype has more than one count but fewer than ten. The chain links TRBV12-3 or TRBV12-4 to TRBJ2-2; TRBD1 matches at 10 bases. This CDR3 has 15 amino acids. Germline trimming cut 6 bases from V and 4 bases from J; bases unmatched to any gene: 5. This CDR3 reads CASSRDRGGTGELFF. The CDR3, as DNA: TGTGCCAGCAGCCGGGACAGGGGTGGCACCGGGGAGCTGTTTTTT.

The genes are TRBV2 and TRBJ2-3; D ambiguous. The CDR3 is made up of 14 amino acids. The germline V gene has CDR1 SNHLY and CDR2 FYNNEI. V lost 6 bases, J lost 1 base, and 11 bases lay in between. CDR3 bases: TGTGCCAGCAGCGCCGTTTTGGGCACAGATACGCAGTATTTT. Encoded protein: CASSAVLGTDTQYF.

The rearrangement joins TRBV6-5 to TRBJ1-5; no clear D. The CDR3 contains 17 residues. CDR1 is MNHEY and CDR2 is SVGAGI in the germline V gene. Trimming removed 4 bases at V and 6 bases at J, with 22 bases between. The CDR3 DNA reads TGTGCCAGCAGTTCTAGAGGAGCAATCGGATCCCGTCAGCCCCAGCATTTT. The encoded protein is CASSSRGAIGSRQPQHF.

The chain carries TRBV6-1 and TRBJ2-7, with D uncertain. Between the trimmed V and J ends, which lost 6 bases and 1 base, there was a span of 7 bases. CDR3 size: 12 residues. Germline CDR1 is MNHNS and CDR2 is SASEGT. DNA of the CDR3: TGTGCCAGCAGACAGACTTCCTACGAGCAGTACTTC. Translation gives CASRQTSYEQYF.

V gene TRBV3-1 combines with J gene TRBJ2-7, with 9 positions matching TRBD1. The CDR3 is 15 residues long. Looked up from germline, CDR1 is LGHDT and CDR2 is YNNKEL (reference sequence). The ends lost 4 bases at V and 5 bases at J; junction bases unmatched: 9. CDR3 protein: CASSPGRTGENEQYF. CDR3 sequence (DNA): TGTGCCAGCAGCCCGGGAAGGACAGGGGAAAACGAGCAGTACTTC.

With respect to this clonotype: A read error likely explains this, since a far larger clone differs by one base. V usage is TRBV11-2 and J usage is TRBJ2-5, with TRBD1 identical over 7 bases. From germline, CDR1 is SGHAT and CDR2 FQNNGV. The CDR3 has 14 amino acids. This chain's CDR3 is CASQRGQYQEAQYF. CDR3 nucleotide sequence: TGTGCCAGCCAAAGGGGACAGTACCAAGAGGCCCAGTACTTC.